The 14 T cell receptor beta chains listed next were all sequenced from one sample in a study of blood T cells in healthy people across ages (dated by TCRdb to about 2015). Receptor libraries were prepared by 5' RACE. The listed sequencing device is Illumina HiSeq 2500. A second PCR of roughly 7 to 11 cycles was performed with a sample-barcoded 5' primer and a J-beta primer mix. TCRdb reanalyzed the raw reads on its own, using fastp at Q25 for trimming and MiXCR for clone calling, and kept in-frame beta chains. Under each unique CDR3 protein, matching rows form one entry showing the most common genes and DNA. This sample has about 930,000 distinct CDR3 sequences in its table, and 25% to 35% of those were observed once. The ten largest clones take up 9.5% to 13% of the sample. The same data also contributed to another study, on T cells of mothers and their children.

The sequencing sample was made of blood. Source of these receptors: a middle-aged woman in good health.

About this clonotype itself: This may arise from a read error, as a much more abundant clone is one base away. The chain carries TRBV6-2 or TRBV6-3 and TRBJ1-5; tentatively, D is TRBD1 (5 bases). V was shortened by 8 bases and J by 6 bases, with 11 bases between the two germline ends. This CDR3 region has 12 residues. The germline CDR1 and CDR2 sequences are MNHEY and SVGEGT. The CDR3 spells CASPWGGQPQHF. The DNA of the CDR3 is TGTGCCAGCCCTTGGGGGGGTCAGCCCCAGCATTTT.

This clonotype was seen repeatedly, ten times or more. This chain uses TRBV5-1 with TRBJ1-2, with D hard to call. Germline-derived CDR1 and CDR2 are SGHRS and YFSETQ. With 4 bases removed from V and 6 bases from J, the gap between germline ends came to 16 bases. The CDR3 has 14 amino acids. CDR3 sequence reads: CASSPGGRVDGYTF. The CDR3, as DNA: TGCGCCAGCAGCCCTGGCGGGAGGGTGGATGGCTACACCTTC.

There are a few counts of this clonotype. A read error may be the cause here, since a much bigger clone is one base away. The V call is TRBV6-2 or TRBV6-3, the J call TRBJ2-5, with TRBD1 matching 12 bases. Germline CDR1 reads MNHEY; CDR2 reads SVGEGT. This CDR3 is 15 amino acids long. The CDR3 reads CASSHGTGGAETRYF. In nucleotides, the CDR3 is TGTGCCAGCAGCCACGGGACAGGGGGCGCGGAGACCCGGTACTTC.

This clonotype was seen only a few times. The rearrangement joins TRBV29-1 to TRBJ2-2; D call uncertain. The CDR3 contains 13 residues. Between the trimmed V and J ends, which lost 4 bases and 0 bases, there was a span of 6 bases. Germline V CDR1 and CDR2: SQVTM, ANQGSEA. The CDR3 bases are TGCAGCGTTGGGCAGGCGAACACCGGGGAGCTGTTTTTT. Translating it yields CSVGQANTGELFF.

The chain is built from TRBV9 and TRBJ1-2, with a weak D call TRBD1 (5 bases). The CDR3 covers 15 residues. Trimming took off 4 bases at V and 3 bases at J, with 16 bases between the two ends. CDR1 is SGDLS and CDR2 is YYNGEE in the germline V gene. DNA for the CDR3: TGTGCCAGCAGCACCAATCCCGGGACCGACTATGGCTACACCTTC. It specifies CASSTNPGTDYGYTF.

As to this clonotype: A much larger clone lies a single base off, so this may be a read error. The CDR3 protein is CTILAGKSEQYF. For the CDR3, the DNA is TGCACCATACTGGCAGGGAAAAGCGAGCAGTACTTC. The chain recombines TRBV29-1 with TRBJ2-7; possible D gene TRBD1, 5 bases. This CDR3 comprises 12 residues. Per the germline V gene, CDR1 is SQVTM and CDR2 is ANQGSEA.

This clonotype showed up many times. The CDR3 nucleotides are TGTGCCAGCAGTCTTGCAGGGAAACCCTACGAGCAGTACTTC. Amino acids: CASSLAGKPYEQYF. The gene calls are TRBV6-6 and TRBJ2-7, with D tentatively TRBD1 (5 bases). Germline lookup yields CDR1 MNHNY and CDR2 SVGAGI (reference sequence). The CDR3 is 14 residues long. Trimming removed 5 bases from V and 2 bases from J, with 13 bases in between.

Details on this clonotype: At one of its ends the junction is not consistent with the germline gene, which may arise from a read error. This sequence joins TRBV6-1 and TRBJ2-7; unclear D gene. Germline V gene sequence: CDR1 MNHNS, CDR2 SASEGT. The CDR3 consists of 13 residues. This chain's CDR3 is CAGSEARAWEQYF. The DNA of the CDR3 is TGTGCCGGCAGTGAAGCCCGGGCCTGGGAGCAGTACTTC.

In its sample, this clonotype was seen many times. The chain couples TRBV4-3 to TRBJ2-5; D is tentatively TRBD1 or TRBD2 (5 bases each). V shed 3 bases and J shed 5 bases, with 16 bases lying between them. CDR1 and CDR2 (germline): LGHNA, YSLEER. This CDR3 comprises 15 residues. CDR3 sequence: CASSHGGQAGETQYF. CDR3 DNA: TGCGCCAGCAGCCACGGAGGACAAGCCGGGGAGACCCAGTACTTC.

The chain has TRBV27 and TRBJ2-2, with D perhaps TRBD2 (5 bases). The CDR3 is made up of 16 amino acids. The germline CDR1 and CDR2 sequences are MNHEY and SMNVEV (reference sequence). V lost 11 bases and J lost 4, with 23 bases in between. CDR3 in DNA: TGTGCCGGCACGTCGGAGACGGGGTCCTTCACCGGGGAGCTGTTTTTT. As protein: CAGTSETGSFTGELFF.

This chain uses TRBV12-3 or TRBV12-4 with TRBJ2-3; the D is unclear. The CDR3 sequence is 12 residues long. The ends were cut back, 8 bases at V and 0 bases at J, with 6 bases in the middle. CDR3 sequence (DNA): TGTGCCAGCGCTGTGAGCACAGATACGCAGTATTTT. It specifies CASAVSTDTQYF.

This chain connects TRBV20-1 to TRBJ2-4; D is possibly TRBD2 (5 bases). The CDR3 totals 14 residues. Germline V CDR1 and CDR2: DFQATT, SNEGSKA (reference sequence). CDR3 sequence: CPEEELRSPLEQYF. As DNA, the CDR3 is TGCCCGGAGGAGGAGTTGCGGAGCCCCCTGGAGCAGTACTTC.

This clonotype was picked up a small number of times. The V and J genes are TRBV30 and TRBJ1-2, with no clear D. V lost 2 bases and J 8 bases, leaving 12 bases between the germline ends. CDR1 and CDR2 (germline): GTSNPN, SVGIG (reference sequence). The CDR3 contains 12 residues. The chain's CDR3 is CAWSIVGEGYTF. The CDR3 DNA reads TGTGCCTGGAGTATTGTTGGAGAGGGCTACACCTTC.

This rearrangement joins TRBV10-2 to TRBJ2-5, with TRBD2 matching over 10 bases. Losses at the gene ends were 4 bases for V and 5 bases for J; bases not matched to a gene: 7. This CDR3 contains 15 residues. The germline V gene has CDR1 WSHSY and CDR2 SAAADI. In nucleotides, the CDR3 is TGCGCCAGCAGTGCCGGGACTAGCGTTCGCGAGACCCAGTACTTC. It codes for CASSAGTSVRETQYF.